The rows below give T cell receptor beta chains drawn from one sample of a study of blood T cell repertoires in COVID-19. Sequencing used immunoSEQ multiplex PCR; TCRdb keeps in-frame clones, though not all of them. The sample includes some 170,000 clones, 90% to 95% of them seen just once. Sequences were obtained from peripheral blood. The receptors here all came from a woman aged 60-70 years with COVID-19, enrolled during active disease. Both conserved end residues are part of each CDR3. The D gene is left open where the match is weak. Some rows have no size entry. The others give once, few or many, or a class for an expanded clone.

size,J,D,V,DNA,CDR3
.,TRBJ1-1,.,TRBV10-2,TGCGCCAGCAACCGACAGGAAATGAACACTGAAGCTTTCTTT,CASNRQEMNTEAFF
.,TRBJ2-3,.,TRBV27,TGTGCCAGCAGTTTTGCGGCGTCAGATACGCAGTATTTT,CASSFAASDTQYF
.,TRBJ2-5,TRBD2,TRBV7-2,TGTGCCAGCACCCTCCTCCTCCTAGCGGGGGGAGAGACCCAGTACTTC,CASTLLLLAGGETQYF
once,TRBJ2-7,TRBD1,TRBV3-1/TRBV3-2,TGTGCCAGCAGCCGGGGGACAGGCGCCGAGCAGTACTTC,CASSRGTGAEQYF
.,TRBJ2-3,TRBD1,TRBV7-8,TGTGCCAGCAGCCAAACGGGACAGGGGTCAGATACGCAGTATTTT,CASSQTGQGSDTQYF
.,TRBJ1-2,.,TRBV12-3/TRBV12-4,TGTGCCAGCAGTTTAGGAACAGGGTTAAGCTACACCTTC,CASSLGTGLSYTF
.,TRBJ1-1,.,TRBV6-5,TGTGCCAGCTCCTGGGGGCAGAACACTGAAGCTTTCTTT,CASSWGQNTEAFF
.,TRBJ2-3,.,TRBV4-1,TGCGCCAGCAGCCAAGTGGAGAACACAGATACGCAGTATTTT,CASSQVENTDTQYF
.,TRBJ1-1,TRBD1,TRBV19,TGTGCCAGTAGTCCCGGGACAGGACGAACGACTTATGAAGCTTTCTTT,CASSPGTGRTTYEAFF
once,TRBJ1-6,.,TRBV24-1,TGTGCCACCAGTGATTTGGGCCAGGGGTCCTATAATTCACCCCTCCACTTT,CATSDLGQGSYNSPLHF
.,TRBJ1-2,.,TRBV5-4,TGTGCCAGCAGCTCTTTTGGTGACAGGCCGCATGGCTACACCTTC,CASSSFGDRPHGYTF
.,TRBJ1-1,.,TRBV7-8,TGTGCCAGCAGCTTAGCGGGCTCGAACACTGAAGCTTTCTTT,CASSLAGSNTEAFF
.,TRBJ1-2,.,TRBV7-3,TGTGCCAGCAGACGAAGGGGGAGCGGAAGCTATGGCTACACCTTC,CASRRRGSGSYGYTF
.,TRBJ2-5,TRBD1,TRBV29-1,TGCAGCGTTGCCCGGACAGGGGTTGAAGAGACCCAGTACTTC,CSVARTGVEETQYF
.,TRBJ2-2,TRBD1,TRBV6-6,TGTGCCAGCAGTCCCACCAGGGGGTCCGGGGAGCTGTTTTTT,CASSPTRGSGELFF
.,TRBJ1-5,.,TRBV6-5,TGTGCCAGCAGGATTCGGACGGGGAATCAGCCCCAGCATTTT,CASRIRTGNQPQHF
.,TRBJ1-5,TRBD1,TRBV19,TGTGCCAGTAGTACCCCCGGGACAGTAGTTGGGCCCCAGCATTTT,CASSTPGTVVGPQHF
.,TRBJ1-1,.,TRBV15,TGTGCCACCAGCAGAGGACAGATGAACACTGAAGCTTTCTTT,CATSRGQMNTEAFF
few,TRBJ2-7,TRBD1,TRBV6-5,TGTGCCAGTGGACAGGGTAAAACCTACGAGCAGTACTTC,CASGQGKTYEQYF
once,TRBJ2-1,.,TRBV7-2,TGTGCCAGCAGCCGTCGGGGGAGCGGGCAGGTGATCTACAATGAGCAGTTCTTC,CASSRRGSGQVIYNEQFF
.,TRBJ1-2,.,TRBV2,TGTGCCAGCAGTGAACAGGGAGGTGAGCTGGATGGCTACACCTTC,CASSEQGGELDGYTF
.,TRBJ1-2,.,TRBV30,TGTGCCTGGAGTGTCGGGGCTAACTATGGCTACACCTTC,CAWSVGANYGYTF
.,TRBJ2-3,TRBD1,TRBV9,TGTGCCAGCAGCGCTGGGACAGGAGGCACAGATACGCAGTATTTT,CASSAGTGGTDTQYF
.,TRBJ2-7,TRBD1,TRBV5-1,TGCGCCAGCAGCCCACAGGGGGCGGCCTACGAGCAGTACTTC,CASSPQGAAYEQYF
.,TRBJ1-2,TRBD1,TRBV7-2,TGTGCCAGCAGCTTAGCGACAGGGTGGTATGGCTACACCTTC,CASSLATGWYGYTF
.,TRBJ2-1,TRBD2,TRBV15,TGTGCCACCAGCAGAGGGGGGGGAACTCCCCCCTACAATGAGCAGTTCTTC,CATSRGGGTPPYNEQFF
.,TRBJ1-2,.,TRBV10-3,TGTGCCATCAGTGGGGGCAGGGAGGAAGGCTACACCTTC,CAISGGREEGYTF
.,TRBJ1-6,.,TRBV24-1,TGTGCCACCGGCCTCTATAATTCACCCCTCCACTTT,CATGLYNSPLHF
.,TRBJ2-7,TRBD1,TRBV18,TGTGCCAGCTCACCCGGGACAGGGTCGACCTACGAGCAGTACTTC,CASSPGTGSTYEQYF
few,TRBJ1-6,TRBD1,TRBV7-9,TGTGCCAGCAGCCGAACGACAGGGGGAGAGAATTCACCCCTCCACTTT,CASSRTTGGENSPLHF
.,TRBJ1-6,TRBD1,TRBV19,TGTGCCAGTAGTATTCCGGGACAGGGATATTCACCCCTCCACTTT,CASSIPGQGYSPLHF
.,TRBJ2-1,TRBD2,TRBV5-1,TGCGCCAGCAGCTCCCCTAGCGGGGGGTATAATGAGCAGTTCTTC,CASSSPSGGYNEQFF
.,TRBJ1-4,TRBD1,TRBV5-5,TGTGCCAGCAGCTCAACCGCCCGACAGGGGGCTAATGGTAATGAAAAACTGTTTTTT,CASSSTARQGANGNEKLFF
once,TRBJ1-5,.,TRBV27,TGTGCCAGCAGACTTACACCAGGTCAGCCCCAGCATTTT,CASRLTPGQPQHF
.,TRBJ2-5,.,TRBV5-1,TGCGCCAGCGGTCCAGGGGAAAACCAAGAGACCCAGTACTTC,CASGPGENQETQYF
.,TRBJ1-4,.,TRBV11-2,TGTGCCAGCAGCCACGGGGTAGGCTATGAAAAACTGTTTTTT,CASSHGVGYEKLFF
.,TRBJ2-7,.,TRBV7-2,TGTGCCACCGCAGCAACAGGGAGCAAAGGTGGCGAGCAGTACTTC,CATAATGSKGGEQYF
.,TRBJ1-1,.,TRBV6-5,TGTGCCAGCAGTTACTCGAGCGGGGAGGTGAACACTGAAGCTTTCTTT,CASSYSSGEVNTEAFF
.,TRBJ2-1,.,TRBV5-5,TGTGCCAGCAGCTTTGGTTACAACTCCTACAATGAGCAGTTCTTC,CASSFGYNSYNEQFF
.,TRBJ2-3,TRBD2,TRBV19,TGTGCCAGTAGTATATGGACTAGCGGGGGGGCAGATACGCAGTATTTT,CASSIWTSGGADTQYF
.,TRBJ1-2,.,TRBV10-2,TGCGCCAGCAGTGAGTCGAGAGGGGAGGATGGCTACACCTTC,CASSESRGEDGYTF
.,TRBJ2-5,.,TRBV5-5,TGTGCCAGCAGCTCCAAAATAGACAGGCCGGGGTACTTC,CASSSKIDRPGYF